This T cell receptor beta chain appears in the sequencing data of a study of blood T cell repertoires in COVID-19. Study information: Collection of acute and convalescent COVID-19 samples took place in the United States, Italy and Spain. Sources were T cells, B-cell-depleted T cells, or PBMCs; the material itself was cDNA or gDNA.

From germline, CDR1 is LGHNA and CDR2 YNFKEQ. Trimming left V 0 bases short and J 2 bases short, with 8 bases between. This CDR3 comprises 15 residues. Authors' data handling: For nucleated cells, counts were estimated from reference gene primer amplification. Profiled with immunoSEQ multiplex PCR; TCRdb holds only in-frame clones, not every one. The V and J calls and clone size are taken from that table; D and trimming were inferred from the DNA. The profile shows approximately 270,000 clones, around 85% of them singletons. In this sample, this clone turned up once. The receptor was isolated from a woman in her 70s with acute or convalescent COVID-19. This chain links TRBV4-2 with TRBJ1-3; D possibly corresponds to TRBD1 (5 bases). The sample consisted of peripheral blood. CDR3 sequence reads: CASSQDRRAGNTIYF. Here the CDR3 DNA reads TGTGCCAGCAGCCAAGATCGCAGGGCTGGAAACACCATATATTTT.